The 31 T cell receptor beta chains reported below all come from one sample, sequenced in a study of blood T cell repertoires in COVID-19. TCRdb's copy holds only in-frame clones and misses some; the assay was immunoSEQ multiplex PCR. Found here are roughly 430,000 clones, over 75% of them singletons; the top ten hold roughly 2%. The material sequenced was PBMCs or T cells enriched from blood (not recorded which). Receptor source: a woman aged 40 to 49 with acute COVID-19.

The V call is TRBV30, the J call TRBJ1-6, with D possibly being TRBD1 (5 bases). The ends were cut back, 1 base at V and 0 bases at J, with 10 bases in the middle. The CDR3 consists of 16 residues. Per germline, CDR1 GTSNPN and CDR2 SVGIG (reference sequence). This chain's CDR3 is CAWSGGAPSYNSPLHF. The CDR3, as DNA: TGTGCCTGGAGTGGCGGGGCCCCCTCCTATAATTCACCCCTCCACTTT.

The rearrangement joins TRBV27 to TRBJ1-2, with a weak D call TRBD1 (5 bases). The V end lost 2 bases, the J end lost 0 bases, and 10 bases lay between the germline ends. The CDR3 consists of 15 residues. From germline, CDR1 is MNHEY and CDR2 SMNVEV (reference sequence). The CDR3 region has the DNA TGTGCCAGCAGTTTACGGGGGGGAGCTAACTATGGCTACACCTTC. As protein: CASSLRGGANYGYTF.

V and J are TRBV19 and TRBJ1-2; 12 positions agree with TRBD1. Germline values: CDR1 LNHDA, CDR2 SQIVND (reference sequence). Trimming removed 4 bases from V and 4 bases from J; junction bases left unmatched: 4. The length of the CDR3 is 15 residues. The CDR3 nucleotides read TGTGCCAGTAGTACCGGGACAGGGGGCGCCTATGGCTACACCTTC. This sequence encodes CASSTGTGGAYGYTF.

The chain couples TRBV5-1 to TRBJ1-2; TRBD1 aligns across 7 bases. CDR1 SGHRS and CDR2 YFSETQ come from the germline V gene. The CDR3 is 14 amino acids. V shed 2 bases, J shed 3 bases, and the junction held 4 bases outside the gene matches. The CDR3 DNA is TGCGCCAGCAGCTTCGGGGACAGAGACTATGGCTACACCTTC. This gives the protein CASSFGDRDYGYTF.

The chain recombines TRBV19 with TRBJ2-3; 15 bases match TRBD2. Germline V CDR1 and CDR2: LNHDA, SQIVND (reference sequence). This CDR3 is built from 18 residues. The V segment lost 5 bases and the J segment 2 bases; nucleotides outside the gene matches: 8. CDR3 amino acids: CASSDGLAGGPFTDTQYF. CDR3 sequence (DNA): TGTGCCAGTAGTGACGGACTAGCGGGGGGGCCGTTCACAGATACGCAGTATTTT.

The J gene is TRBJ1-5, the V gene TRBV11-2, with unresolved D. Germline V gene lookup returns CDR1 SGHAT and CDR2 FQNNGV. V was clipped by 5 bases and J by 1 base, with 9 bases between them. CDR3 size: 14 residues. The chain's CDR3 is CASSLGVSNQPQHF. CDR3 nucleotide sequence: TGTGCCAGCAGCCTCGGAGTAAGCAATCAGCCCCAGCATTTT.

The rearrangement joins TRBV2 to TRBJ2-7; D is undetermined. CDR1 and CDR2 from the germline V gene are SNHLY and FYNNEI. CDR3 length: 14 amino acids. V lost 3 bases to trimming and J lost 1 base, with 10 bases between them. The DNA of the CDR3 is TGTGCCAGCAGTGATCTGCGGAATTCCTACGAGCAGTACTTC. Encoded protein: CASSDLRNSYEQYF.

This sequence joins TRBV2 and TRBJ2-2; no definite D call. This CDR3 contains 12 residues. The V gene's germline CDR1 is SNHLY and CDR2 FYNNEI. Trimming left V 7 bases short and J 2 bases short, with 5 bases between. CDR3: CASTRNTGELFF. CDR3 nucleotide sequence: TGTGCCAGCACTAGAAACACCGGGGAGCTGTTTTTT.

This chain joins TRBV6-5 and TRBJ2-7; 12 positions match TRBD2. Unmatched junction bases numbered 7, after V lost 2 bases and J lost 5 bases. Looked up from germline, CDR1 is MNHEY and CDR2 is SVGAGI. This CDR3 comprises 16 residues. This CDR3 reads CASSYIPSGGANEQYF. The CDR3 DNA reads TGTGCCAGCAGTTACATCCCTAGCGGGGGGGCCAACGAGCAGTACTTC.

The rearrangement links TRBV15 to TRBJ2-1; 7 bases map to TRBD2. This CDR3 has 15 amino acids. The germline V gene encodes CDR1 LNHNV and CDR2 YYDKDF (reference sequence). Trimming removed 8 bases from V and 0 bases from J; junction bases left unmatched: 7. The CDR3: CATSIAGGSYNEQFF. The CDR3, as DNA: TGTGCCACCTCTATAGCGGGTGGCTCCTACAATGAGCAGTTCTTC. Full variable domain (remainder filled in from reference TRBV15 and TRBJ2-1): DAMVIQNPRYQVTQFGKPVTLSCSQTLNHNVMYWYQQKSSQAPKLLFHYYDKDFNNEADTPDNFQSRRPNTSFCFLDIRSPGLGDTAMYLCATSIAGGSYNEQFFGPGTRLTVL.

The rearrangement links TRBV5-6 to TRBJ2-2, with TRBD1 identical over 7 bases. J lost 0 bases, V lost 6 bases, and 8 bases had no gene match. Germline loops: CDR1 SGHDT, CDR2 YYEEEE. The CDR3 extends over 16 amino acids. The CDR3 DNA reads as TGTGCCAGCACCAAAGAAACAGGGGCGAACACCGGGGAGCTGTTTTTT. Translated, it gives CASTKETGANTGELFF.

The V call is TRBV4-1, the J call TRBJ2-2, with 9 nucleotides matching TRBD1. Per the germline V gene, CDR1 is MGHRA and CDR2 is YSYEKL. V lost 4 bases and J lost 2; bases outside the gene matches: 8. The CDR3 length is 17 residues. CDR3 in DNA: TGCGCCAGCAGCCGGGAGGGACAGGGTCGTAACACCGGGGAGCTGTTTTTT. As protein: CASSREGQGRNTGELFF.

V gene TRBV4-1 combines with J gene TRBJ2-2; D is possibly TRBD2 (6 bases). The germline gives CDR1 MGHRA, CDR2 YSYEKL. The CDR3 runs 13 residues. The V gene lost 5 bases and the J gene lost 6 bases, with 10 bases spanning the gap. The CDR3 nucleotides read TGCGCCAGCAGCATCGGGGGTCCCGGGGAGCTGTTTTTT. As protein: CASSIGGPGELFF.

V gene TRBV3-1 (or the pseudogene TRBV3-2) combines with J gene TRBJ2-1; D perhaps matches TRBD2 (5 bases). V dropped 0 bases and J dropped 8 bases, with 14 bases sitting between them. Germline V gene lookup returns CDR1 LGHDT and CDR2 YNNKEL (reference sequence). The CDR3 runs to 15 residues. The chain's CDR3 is CASSQDPGGLYEQFF. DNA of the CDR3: TGTGCCAGCAGCCAAGATCCCGGAGGCCTTTATGAGCAGTTCTTC.

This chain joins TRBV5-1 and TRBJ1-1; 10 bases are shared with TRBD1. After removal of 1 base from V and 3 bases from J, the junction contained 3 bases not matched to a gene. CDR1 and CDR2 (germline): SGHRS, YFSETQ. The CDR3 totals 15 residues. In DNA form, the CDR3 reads TGCGCCAGCAGCTTGAGACAGGGGGCCTACACTGAAGCTTTCTTT. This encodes CASSLRQGAYTEAFF.

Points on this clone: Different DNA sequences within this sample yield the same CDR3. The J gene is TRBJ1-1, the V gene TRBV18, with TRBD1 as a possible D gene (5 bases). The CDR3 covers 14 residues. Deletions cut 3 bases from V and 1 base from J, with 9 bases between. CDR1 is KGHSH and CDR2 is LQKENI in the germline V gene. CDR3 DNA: TGTGCCAGCTCACCCGGCGGGACGAACACTGAAGCTTTCTTT. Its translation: CASSPGGTNTEAFF. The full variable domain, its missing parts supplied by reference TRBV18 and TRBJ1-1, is NAGVMQNPRHLVRRRGQEARLRCSPMKGHSHVYWYRQLPEEGLKFMVYLQKENIIDESGMPKERFSAEFPKEGPSILRIQQVVRGDSAAYFCASSPGGTNTEAFFGQGTRLTVV.

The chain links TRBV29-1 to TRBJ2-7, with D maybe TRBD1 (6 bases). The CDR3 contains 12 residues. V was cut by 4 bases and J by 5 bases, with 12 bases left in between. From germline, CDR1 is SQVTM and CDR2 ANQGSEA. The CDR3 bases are TGCAGCGTTGGGCAGGGGAAGGACGAGCAGTACTTC. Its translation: CSVGQGKDEQYF.

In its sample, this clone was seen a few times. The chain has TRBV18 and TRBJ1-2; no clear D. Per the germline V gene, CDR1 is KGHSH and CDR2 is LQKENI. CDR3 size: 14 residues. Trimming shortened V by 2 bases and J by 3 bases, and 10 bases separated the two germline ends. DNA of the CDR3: TGTGCCAGCTCACCAAGCGGACCAGACTATGGCTACACCTTC. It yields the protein CASSPSGPDYGYTF. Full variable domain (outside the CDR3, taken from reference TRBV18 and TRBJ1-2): NAGVMQNPRHLVRRRGQEARLRCSPMKGHSHVYWYRQLPEEGLKFMVYLQKENIIDESGMPKERFSAEFPKEGPSILRIQQVVRGDSAAYFCASSPSGPDYGYTFGSGTRLTVV.

CDR3 sequence reads: CASSRQHSSYNSPLHF. DNA for the CDR3: TGTGCCAGCAGCCGCCAGCACAGCTCCTATAATTCACCCCTCCACTTT. The chain joins TRBV3-1 (or the pseudogene TRBV3-2) to TRBJ1-6; D is uncertain. The germline gives CDR1 LGHDT, CDR2 YNNKEL (reference sequence). With 4 bases removed from V and 0 bases from J, the gap between germline ends came to 10 bases. The CDR3 contains 16 residues.

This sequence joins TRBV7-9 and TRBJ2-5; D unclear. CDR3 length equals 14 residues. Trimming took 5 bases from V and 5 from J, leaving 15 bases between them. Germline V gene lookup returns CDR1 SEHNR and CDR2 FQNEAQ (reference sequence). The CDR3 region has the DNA TGTGCCAGCAGCCCAGACATGGGTTCGGAGACCCAGTACTTC. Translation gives CASSPDMGSETQYF.

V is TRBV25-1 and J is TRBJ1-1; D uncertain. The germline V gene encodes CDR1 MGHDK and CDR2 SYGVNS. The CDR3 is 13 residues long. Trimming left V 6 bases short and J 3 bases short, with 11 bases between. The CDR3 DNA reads TGTGCCAGCAGCCCTTTGAGGGACACTGAAGCTTTCTTT. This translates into CASSPLRDTEAFF.

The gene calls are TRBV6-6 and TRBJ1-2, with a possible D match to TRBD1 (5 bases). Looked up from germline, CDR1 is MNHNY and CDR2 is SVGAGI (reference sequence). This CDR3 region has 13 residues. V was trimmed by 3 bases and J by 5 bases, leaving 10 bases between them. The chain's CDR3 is CASSYGQAYGYTF. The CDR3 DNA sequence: TGTGCCAGCAGTTATGGACAAGCATATGGCTACACCTTC.

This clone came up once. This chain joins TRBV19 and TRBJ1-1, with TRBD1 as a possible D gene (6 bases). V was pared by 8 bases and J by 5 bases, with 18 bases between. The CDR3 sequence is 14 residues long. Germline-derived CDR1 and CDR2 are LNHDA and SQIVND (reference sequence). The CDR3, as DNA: TGTGCCAGTGACTCACAGGGATTAGGGACTGAAGCTTTCTTT. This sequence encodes CASDSQGLGTEAFF.

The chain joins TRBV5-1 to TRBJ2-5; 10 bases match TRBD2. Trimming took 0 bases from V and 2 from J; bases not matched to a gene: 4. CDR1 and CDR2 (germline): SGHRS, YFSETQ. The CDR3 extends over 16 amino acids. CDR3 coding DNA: TGCGCCAGCAGCTTGGATCCAGCGGGGGGGCAAGAGACCCAGTACTTC. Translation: CASSLDPAGGQETQYF.

The CDR3 sequence: CASSPRPVGYYEQFF. DNA of the CDR3: TGTGCCAGCAGCCCCAGGCCCGTCGGTTACTATGAGCAGTTCTTC. The gene calls are TRBV11-3 and TRBJ2-1; D not certain. Trimming left V 5 bases short and J 8 bases short, with 19 bases between. Per the germline V gene, CDR1 is SGHNT and CDR2 is YENEEA. The CDR3 sequence is 15 residues long. Full variable domain (remainder filled in from reference TRBV11-3 and TRBJ2-1): EAGVVQSPRYKIIEKKQPVAFWCNPISGHNTLYWYLQNLGQGPELLIRYENEEAVDDSQLPKDRFSAERLKGVDSTLKIQPAELGDSAVYLCASSPRPVGYYEQFFGPGTRLTVL.

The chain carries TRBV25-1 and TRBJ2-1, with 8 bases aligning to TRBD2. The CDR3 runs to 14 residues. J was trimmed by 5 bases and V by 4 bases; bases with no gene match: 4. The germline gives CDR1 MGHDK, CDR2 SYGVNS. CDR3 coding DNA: TGTGCCAGCAGTGCCCTAGCGGGCGACAATGAGCAGTTCTTC. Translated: CASSALAGDNEQFF.

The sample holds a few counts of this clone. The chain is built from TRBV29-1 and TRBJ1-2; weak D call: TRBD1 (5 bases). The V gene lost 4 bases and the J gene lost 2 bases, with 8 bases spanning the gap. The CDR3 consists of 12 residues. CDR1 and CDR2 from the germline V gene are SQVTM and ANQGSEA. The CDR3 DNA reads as TGCAGCGTTGGCACAGGAAACTATGGCTACACCTTC. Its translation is CSVGTGNYGYTF.

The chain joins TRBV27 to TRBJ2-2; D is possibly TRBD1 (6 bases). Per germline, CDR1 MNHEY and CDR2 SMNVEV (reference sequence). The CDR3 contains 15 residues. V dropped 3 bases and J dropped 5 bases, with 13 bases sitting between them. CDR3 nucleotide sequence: TGTGCCAGCAGTTTGCTCAGGGGTAGGACCGGGGAGCTGTTTTTT. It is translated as CASSLLRGRTGELFF.

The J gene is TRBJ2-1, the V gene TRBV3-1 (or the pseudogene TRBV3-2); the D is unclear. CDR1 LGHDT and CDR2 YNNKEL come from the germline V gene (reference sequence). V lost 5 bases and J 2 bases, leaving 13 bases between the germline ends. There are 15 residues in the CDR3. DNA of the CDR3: TGTGCCAGCAGCTACGAAGAGCACCCCTACAATGAGCAGTTCTTC. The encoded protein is CASSYEEHPYNEQFF.

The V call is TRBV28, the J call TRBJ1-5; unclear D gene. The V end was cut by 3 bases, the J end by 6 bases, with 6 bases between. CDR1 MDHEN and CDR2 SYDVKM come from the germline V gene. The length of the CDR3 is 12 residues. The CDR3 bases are TGTGCCAGCAGTTTTCTAAGTCAGCCCCAGCATTTT. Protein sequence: CASSFLSQPQHF.

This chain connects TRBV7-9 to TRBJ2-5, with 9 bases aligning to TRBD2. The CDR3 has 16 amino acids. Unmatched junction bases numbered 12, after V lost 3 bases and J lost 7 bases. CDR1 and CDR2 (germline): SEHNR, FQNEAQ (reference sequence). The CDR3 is CASSFRSGGSLGTQYF. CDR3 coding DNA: TGTGCCAGCAGCTTTCGCAGCGGGGGGTCGCTAGGGACCCAGTACTTC.